This T cell receptor beta chain came from a study of shared clonotypes between healthy human individuals. V lost 3 bases, J lost 0 bases, and 5 bases lay in between. Per germline, CDR1 SGHDT and CDR2 YYEEEE. The CDR3 contains 13 residues. The authors distributed each subset's genomic DNA evenly over several immunoSEQ plates. TCRdb's copy holds only in-frame clones and misses some; the assay was immunoSEQ multiplex PCR. This table has over 850,000 clones, about 84% appearing once. Findings and limits, study-wide: Lower generation probabilities were found for non-shared clonotypes than for those shared by all four donors.

A remark on this clone: Its antigen remains unidentified.

The chain recombines TRBV5-6 with TRBJ2-3; D gene ambiguous. The TCR comes from a young man in good health. Some clones in this sample may be carry-over from other donors' samples. Sequencing used memory CD4+ T cells from PBMCs. Subset of the sample: CD45RA-negative fraction. The CDR3 region is CASSSKSTDTQYF. CDR3 DNA: TGTGCCAGCAGCTCGAAAAGCACAGATACGCAGTATTTT.